What follows describes a single T cell receptor beta chain. The target antigen is unknown. Data came from immunoSEQ multiplex PCR; TCRdb stores just in-frame clones and leaves some out. The table lists roughly 120,000 clones, roughly 93% of them singletons. Deletions cut 1 base from V and 4 bases from J, with 4 bases between. Germline CDR1 is KGHSH and CDR2 is LQKENI. The CDR3 has 12 amino acids. Second-dose timings of about 4 or about 12 weeks were pooled. The sample is drawn from a study of T cell responses to AZD1222 COVID-19 vaccine. General study results and limits: Possibly, clonal diversity was underestimated; donors were largely white British and included more females.

Sequenced material: peripheral blood, taken 28 days after the second AZD1222 dose. V gene TRBV18 combines with J gene TRBJ1-2; D is uncertain. This TCR was sampled from an adult who received the AZD1222 COVID-19 vaccine. In DNA form, the CDR3 reads TGTGCCAGCTCACCACGGGGCTATGGCTACACCTTC. Translating gives CASSPRGYGYTF.